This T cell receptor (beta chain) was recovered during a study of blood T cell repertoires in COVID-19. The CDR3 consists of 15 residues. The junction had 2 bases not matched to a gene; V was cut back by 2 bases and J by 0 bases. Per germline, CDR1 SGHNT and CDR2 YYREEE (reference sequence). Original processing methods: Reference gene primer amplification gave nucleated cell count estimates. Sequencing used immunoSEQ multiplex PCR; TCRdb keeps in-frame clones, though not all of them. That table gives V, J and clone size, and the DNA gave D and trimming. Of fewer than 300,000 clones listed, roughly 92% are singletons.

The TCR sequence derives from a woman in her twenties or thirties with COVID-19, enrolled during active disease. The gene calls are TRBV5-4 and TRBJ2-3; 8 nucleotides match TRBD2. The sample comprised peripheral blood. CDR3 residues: CASSLSGGSTDTQYF. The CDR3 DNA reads TGTGCCAGCAGCTTAAGCGGGGGTAGCACAGATACGCAGTATTTT. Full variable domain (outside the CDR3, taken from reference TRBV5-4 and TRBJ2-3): ETGVTQSPTHLIKTRGQQVTLRCSSQSGHNTVSWYQQALGQGPQFIFQYYREEENGRGNFPPRFSGLQFPNYSSELNVNALELDDSALYLCASSLSGGSTDTQYFGPGTRLTVL.